The present T cell receptor (beta chain) was sequenced within a study of control samples from healthy donors and cancer patients (dated by TCRdb to about 2020). Taken from cysteine to phenylalanine, the CDR3 has 13 residues. Only CDR3 DNA is held: 39 bases, read in frame from base 1. Deletion took 0 bases off V and 7 bases off J, with a span of 10 bases between the germline ends. The germline V gene (reference sequence) gives CDR1 as SGHNT and CDR2 as YYREEE. As regards this clone: Its antigen has not been determined. No base-level quality is on record; no much larger clone is a single base apart.

Library generation was performed with the immunoSEQ multiplex PCR assay. This immuneACCESS table, as held by TCRdb, lists in-frame sequences with V and J called but not all clones. Of the missing ones, under half trace to an unresolved V gene in checked studies; the others have no known cause. Across this sample there are some 150,000 clones, with roughly 93% seen only once. Under 2.5% of the sample comes from the top ten. Sequencing was performed on blood. The receptor's source is a man aged 45-60 years in good health. The chain is assembled from TRBV5-4 and TRBJ1-2; no D gene call is confident. The CDR3 protein: CASSLDSYGGYTF. Read as DNA, the sequence is TGTGCCAGCAGCTTGGACTCTTATGGTGGCTACACCTTC.